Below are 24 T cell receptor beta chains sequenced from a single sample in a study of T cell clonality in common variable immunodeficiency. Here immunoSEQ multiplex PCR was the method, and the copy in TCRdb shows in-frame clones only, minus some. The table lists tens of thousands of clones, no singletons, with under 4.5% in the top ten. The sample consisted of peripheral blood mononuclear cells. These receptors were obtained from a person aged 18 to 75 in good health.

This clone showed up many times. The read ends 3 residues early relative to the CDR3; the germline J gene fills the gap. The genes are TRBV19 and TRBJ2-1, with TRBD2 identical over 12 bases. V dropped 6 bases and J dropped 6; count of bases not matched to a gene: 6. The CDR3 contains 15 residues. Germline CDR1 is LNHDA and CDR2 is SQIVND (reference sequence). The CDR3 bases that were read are TGTGCCAGTAGGAAAGGGACTAGCGGGCTCAATGAG. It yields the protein CASRKGTSGLNE. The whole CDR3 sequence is CASRKGTSGLNEQFF.

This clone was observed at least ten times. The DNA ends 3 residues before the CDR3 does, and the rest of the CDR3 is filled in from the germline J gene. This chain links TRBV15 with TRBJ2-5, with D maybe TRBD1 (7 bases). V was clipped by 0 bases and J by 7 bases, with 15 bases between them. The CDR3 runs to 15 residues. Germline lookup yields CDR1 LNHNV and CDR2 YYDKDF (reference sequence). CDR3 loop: CATSRESGGSSTQYF. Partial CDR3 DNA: TGTGCCACCAGCAGAGAATCAGGGGGGAGCTCGACC. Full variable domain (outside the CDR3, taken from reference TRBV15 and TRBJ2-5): DAMVIQNPRYQVTQFGKPVTLSCSQTLNHNVMYWYQQKSSQAPKLLFHYYDKDFNNEADTPDNFQSRRPNTSFCFLDIRSPGLGDTAMYLCATSRESGGSSTQYFGPGTRLLVL.

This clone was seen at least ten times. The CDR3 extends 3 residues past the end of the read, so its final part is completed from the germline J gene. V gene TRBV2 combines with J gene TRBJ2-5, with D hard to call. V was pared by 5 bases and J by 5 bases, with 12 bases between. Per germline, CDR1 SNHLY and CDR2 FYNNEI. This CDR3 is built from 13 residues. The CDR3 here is CASSSRLEETQYF. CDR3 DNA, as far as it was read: TGTGCCAGCAGTTCGCGACTGGAGGAGACC.

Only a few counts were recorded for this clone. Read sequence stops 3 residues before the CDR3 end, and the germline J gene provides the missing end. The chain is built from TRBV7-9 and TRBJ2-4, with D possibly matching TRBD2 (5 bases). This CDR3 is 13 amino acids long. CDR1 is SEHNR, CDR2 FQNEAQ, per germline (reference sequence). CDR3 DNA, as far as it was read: TGTGCCAGCTCCCAAGGTCTTGACTATGGT. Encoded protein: CASSQGLDYG. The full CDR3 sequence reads CASSQGLDYGQYF.

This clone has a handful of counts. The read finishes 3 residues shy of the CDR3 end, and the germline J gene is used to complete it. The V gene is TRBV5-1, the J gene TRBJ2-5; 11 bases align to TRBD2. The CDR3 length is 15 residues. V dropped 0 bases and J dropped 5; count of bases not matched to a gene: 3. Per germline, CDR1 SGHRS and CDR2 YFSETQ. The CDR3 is CASSLVAGGQETQYF. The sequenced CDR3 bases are TGCGCCAGCAGCTTGGTAGCGGGGGGGCAGGAGACC.

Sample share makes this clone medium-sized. CDR3 bases read: TGCAGCGTTGAAGGGGGGACAGGGCTTGACTACGAG. As protein: CSVEGGTGLDYE. Given in full, the CDR3 is CSVEGGTGLDYEQYF. The rearrangement joins TRBV29-1 to TRBJ2-7; 9 bases map to TRBD1. The DNA ends 3 residues before the CDR3 does, and the rest of the CDR3 is filled in from the germline J gene. Trimming cost V 1 base and J 3 bases; bases outside gene matches: 7. This CDR3 is built from 15 residues. Looked up from germline, CDR1 is SQVTM and CDR2 is ANQGSEA.

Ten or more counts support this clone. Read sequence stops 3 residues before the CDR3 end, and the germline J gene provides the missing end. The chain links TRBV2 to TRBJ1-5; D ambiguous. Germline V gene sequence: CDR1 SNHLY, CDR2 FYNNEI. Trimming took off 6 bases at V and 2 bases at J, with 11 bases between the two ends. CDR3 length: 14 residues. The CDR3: CASRQENGNQPQHF. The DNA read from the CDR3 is TGTGCCAGCAGGCAGGAGAACGGCAATCAGCCC.

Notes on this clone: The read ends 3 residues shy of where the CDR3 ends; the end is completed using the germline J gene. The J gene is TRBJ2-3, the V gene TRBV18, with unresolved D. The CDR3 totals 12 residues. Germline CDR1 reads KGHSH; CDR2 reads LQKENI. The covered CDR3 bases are TGTGCCAGCTCACTGGCACAAGAGACG. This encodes CASSLAQET. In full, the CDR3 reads CASSLAQETQYF.

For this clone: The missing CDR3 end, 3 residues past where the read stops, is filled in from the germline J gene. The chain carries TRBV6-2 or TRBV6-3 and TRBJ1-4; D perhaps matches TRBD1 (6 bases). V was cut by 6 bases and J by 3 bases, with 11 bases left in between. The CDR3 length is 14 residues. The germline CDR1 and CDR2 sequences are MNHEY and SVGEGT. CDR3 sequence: CASRTQGPNEKLFF. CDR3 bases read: TGTGCCAGCAGAACACAGGGTCCTAATGAAAAA.

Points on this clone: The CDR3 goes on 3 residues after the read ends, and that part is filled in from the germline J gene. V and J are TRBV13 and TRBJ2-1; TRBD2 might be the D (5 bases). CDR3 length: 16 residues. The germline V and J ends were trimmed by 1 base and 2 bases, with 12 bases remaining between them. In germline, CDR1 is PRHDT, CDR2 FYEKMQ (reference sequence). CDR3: CASSLESGKTYNEQFF. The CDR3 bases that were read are TGTGCCAGCAGCTTAGAATCGGGGAAGACCTACAATGAG.

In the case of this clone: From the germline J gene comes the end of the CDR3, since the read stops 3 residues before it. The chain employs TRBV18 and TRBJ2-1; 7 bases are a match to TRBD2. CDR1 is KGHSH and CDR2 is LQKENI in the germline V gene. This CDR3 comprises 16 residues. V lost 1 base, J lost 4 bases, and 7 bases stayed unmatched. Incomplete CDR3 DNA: TGTGCCAGCTCACCACGAGAGCGGCGGGGGTACAATGAG. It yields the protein CASSPRERRGYNE. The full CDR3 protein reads CASSPRERRGYNEQFF.

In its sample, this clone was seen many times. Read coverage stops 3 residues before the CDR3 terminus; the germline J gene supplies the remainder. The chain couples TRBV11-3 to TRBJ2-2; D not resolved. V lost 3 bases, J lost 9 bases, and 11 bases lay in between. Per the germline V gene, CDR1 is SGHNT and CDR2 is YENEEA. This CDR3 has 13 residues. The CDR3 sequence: CASSFIRERELFF. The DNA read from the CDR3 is TGTGCCAGCAGCTTCATCCGAGAGCGGGAG. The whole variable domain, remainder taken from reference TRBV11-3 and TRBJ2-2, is EAGVVQSPRYKIIEKKQPVAFWCNPISGHNTLYWYLQNLGQGPELLIRYENEEAVDDSQLPKDRFSAERLKGVDSTLKIQPAELGDSAVYLCASSFIRERELFFGEGSRLTVL.

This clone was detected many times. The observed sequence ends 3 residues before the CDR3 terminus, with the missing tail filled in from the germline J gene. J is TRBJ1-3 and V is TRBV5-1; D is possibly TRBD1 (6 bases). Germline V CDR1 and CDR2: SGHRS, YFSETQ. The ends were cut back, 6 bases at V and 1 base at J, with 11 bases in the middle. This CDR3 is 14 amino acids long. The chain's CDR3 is CASTSGVSGNTIYF. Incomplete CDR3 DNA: TGCGCCAGCACCTCAGGGGTTTCTGGAAACACC.

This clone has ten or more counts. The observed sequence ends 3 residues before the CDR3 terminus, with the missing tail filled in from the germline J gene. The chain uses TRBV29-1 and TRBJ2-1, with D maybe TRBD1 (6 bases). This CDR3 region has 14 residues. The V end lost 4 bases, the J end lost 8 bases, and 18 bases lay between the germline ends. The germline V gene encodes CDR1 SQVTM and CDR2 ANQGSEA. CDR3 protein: CSVAGQGSMDEQFF. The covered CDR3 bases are TGCAGCGTTGCTGGGCAGGGGAGCATGGATGAG.

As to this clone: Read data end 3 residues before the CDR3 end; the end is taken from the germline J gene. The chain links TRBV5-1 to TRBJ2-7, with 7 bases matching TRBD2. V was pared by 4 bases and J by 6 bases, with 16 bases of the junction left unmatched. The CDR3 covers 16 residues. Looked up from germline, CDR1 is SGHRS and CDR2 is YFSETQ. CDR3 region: CASSPGTTGPVGEQYF. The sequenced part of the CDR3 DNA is TGCGCCAGCAGCCCGGGGACTACCGGGCCTGTCGGCGAG.

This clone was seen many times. The CDR3 protein is CSARGRLAGAPEQYF. CDR3 DNA (partial): TGCAGTGCTAGAGGTCGCCTAGCGGGCGCCCCCGAG. V and J are TRBV20-1 and TRBJ2-7, with 8 bases that match TRBD2. The read is 3 residues too short to cover the CDR3 end, so that end is filled in from the germline J gene. V shed 1 base, J shed 6 bases, and the junction held 11 bases outside the gene matches. The CDR3 runs 15 residues. Germline CDR1 and CDR2: DFQATT and SNEGSKA (reference sequence).

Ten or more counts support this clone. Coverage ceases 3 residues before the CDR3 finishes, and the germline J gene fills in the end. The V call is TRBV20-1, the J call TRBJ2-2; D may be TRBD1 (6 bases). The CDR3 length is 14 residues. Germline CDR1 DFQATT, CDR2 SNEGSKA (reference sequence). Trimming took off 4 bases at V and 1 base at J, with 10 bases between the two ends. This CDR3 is CSAKRTENTGELFF. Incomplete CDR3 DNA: TGCAGTGCTAAACGGACAGAGAACACCGGGGAG.

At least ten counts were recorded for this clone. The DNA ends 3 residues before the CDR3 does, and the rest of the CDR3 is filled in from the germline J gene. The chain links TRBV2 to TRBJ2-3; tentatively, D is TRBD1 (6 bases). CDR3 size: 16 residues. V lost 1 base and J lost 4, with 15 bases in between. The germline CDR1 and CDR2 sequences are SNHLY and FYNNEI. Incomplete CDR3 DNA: TGTGCCAGCAGTGAAGATGGAACAGGGACCTCAGATACG. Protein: CASSEDGTGTSDT. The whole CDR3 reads CASSEDGTGTSDTQYF.

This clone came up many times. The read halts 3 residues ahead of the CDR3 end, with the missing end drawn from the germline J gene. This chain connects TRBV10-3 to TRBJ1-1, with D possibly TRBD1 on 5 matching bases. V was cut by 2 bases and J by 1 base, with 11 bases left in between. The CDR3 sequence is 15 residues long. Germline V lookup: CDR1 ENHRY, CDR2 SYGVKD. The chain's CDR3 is CAISERQGENTEAFF. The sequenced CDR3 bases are TGTGCCATCAGTGAGCGACAAGGGGAGAACACTGAA.

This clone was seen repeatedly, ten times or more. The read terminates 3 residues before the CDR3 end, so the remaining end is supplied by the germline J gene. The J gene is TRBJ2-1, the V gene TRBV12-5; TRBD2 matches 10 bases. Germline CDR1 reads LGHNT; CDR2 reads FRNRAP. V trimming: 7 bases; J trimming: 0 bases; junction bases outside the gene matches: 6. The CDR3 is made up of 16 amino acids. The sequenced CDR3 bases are TGTGCTAGTGCCCCTAGCGGGGGACTCTCCTACAATGAG. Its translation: CASAPSGGLSYNE. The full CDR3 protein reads CASAPSGGLSYNEQFF. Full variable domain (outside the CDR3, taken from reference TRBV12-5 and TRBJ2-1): DARVTQTPRHKVTEMGQEVTMRCQPILGHNTVFWYRQTMMQGLELLAYFRNRAPLDDSGMPKDRFSAEMPDATLATLKIQPSEPRDSAVYFCASAPSGGLSYNEQFFGPGTRLTVL.

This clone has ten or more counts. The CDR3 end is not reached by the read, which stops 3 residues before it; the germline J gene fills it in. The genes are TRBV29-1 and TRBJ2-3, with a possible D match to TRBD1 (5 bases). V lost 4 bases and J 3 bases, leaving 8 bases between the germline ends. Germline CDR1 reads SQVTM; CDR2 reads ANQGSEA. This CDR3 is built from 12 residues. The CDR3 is CSVGQGTDTQYF. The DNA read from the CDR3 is TGCAGCGTTGGCCAGGGAACAGATACG.

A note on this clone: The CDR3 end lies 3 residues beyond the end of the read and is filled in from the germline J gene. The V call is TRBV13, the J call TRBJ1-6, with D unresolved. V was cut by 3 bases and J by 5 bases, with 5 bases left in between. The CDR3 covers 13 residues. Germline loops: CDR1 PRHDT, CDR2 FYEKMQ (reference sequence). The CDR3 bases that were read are TGTGCCAGCAGCTTGGCGGATAATTCACCC. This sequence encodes CASSLADNSP. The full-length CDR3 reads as CASSLADNSPLHF.

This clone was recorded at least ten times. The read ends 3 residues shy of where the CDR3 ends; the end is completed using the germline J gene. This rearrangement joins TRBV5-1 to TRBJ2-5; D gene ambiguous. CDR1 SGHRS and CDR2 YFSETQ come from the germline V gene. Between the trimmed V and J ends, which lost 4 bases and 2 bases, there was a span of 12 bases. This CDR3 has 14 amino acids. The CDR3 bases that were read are TGCGCCAGCAGCCCAGGCCCGTCACAAGAGACC. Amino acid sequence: CASSPGPSQET. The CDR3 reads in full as CASSPGPSQETQYF.

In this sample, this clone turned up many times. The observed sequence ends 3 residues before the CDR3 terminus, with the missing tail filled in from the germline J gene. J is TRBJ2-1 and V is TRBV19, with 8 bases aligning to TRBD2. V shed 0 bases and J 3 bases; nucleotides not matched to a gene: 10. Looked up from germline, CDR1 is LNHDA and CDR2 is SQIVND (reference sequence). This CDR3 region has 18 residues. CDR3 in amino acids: CASSIDGLLAGFYNEQFF. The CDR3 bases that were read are TGTGCCAGTAGTATAGACGGACTTCTAGCGGGCTTCTACAATGAG.